One sample yielded the 9 T cell receptor beta chains listed below, sequenced in a study of stem cell transplantation in POMP-related autoinflammatory disease. Produced via immunoSEQ multiplex PCR; TCRdb's table is partial and in-frame only. The data show roughly 68,000 clones, with roughly 93% seen just once and 0.5% to 0.85% held by the top ten. The source was CD4+ T cells from PBMCs, collected after stem cell transplantation. Receptor source: a human patient with POMP-related autoinflammation and immune dysregulation (PRAID). A share of the T cells may be of graft donor origin.

Only one count was recorded for this clone. V gene TRBV2 combines with J gene TRBJ2-7, with 9 bases fitting TRBD1. The germline CDR1 and CDR2 sequences are SNHLY and FYNNEI. CDR3 size: 14 residues. Germline trimming cut 7 bases from V and 10 bases from J; bases unmatched to any gene: 14. The CDR3 DNA is TGTGCCAGCACCGAGGACAGGGGCCTTGGCGGCCAGTACGTC. This sequence encodes CASTEDRGLGGQYV.

The chain joins TRBV11-2 to TRBJ2-5, with 10 bases fitting TRBD2. This CDR3 region has 15 residues. With V trimmed by 0 bases and J by 6 bases, 4 bases remained unmatched. Germline lookup yields CDR1 SGHAT and CDR2 FQNNGV. CDR3 nucleotides: TGTGCCAGCAGCTTAGAACTAGCGGGGAGAAAGACCCAGTACTTC. It codes for CASSLELAGRKTQYF.

This chain links TRBV2 with TRBJ2-5, with 16 bases aligning to TRBD2. The CDR3 sequence is 17 residues long. Trimming took 10 bases from V and 2 from J; bases not matched to a gene: 10. CDR1 is SNHLY, CDR2 FYNNEI, per germline. The CDR3 sequence is CATQPGLAGGAQETQYF. Here the CDR3 DNA reads TGTGCCACCCAACCGGGACTAGCGGGGGGGGCACAAGAGACCCAGTACTTC.

The sample holds a few counts of this clone. The rearrangement joins TRBV7-9 to TRBJ1-2; D unclear. Per the germline V gene, CDR1 is SEHNR and CDR2 is FQNEAQ (reference sequence). CDR3 size: 14 residues. V was cut by 1 base and J by 3 bases, with 9 bases left in between. CDR3 bases: TGTGCCAGCAGCTTAGGTCGCCAGTACTATGGCTACACCTTC. Its translation is CASSLGRQYYGYTF.

The chain employs TRBV4-1 and TRBJ2-7; maybe TRBD2 (6 bases). V dropped 3 bases and J dropped 4 bases, with 16 bases sitting between them. The CDR3 runs 15 residues. Per germline, CDR1 MGHRA and CDR2 YSYEKL. Written as DNA, the CDR3 is TGCGCCAGCAGCCAGTTGGGGGGTAGGGGTTACGAGCAGTACTTC. Translated: CASSQLGGRGYEQYF.

The rearrangement links TRBV10-2 to TRBJ2-3; 9 bases match TRBD1. V was pared by 8 bases and J by 2 bases, with 14 bases of the junction left unmatched. CDR1 is WSHSY and CDR2 is SAAADI in the germline V gene. This CDR3 comprises 17 residues. In DNA, the CDR3 is TGCGCCAGCGAGGACCCACAGGGGGCGCGACCCACAGATACGCAGTATTTT. As protein: CASEDPQGARPTDTQYF.

The V gene is TRBV7-7, the J gene TRBJ2-1; D unresolved. Looked up from germline, CDR1 is SSHAT and CDR2 is FNYEAQ (reference sequence). Deletions cut 5 bases from V and 7 bases from J, with 18 bases between. The CDR3 spans 15 residues. In DNA, the CDR3 is TGTGCCAGCAGCCCTCGCCCTCAGCATCTTAATGAGCAGTTCTTC. Translated: CASSPRPQHLNEQFF. Full variable domain (outside the CDR3, taken from reference TRBV7-7 and TRBJ2-1): GAGVSQSPRYKVTKRGQDVTLRCDPISSHATLYWYQQALGQGPEFLTYFNYEAQPDKSGLPSDRFSAERPEGSISTLTIQRTEQRDSAMYRCASSPRPQHLNEQFFGPGTRLTVL.

V is TRBV12-3 or TRBV12-4 and J is TRBJ2-1, with D perhaps matching TRBD1 (5 bases). The CDR3 loop spans 13 amino acids. V lost 2 bases, J lost 10 bases, and 12 bases lay in between. CDR3 region: CASSLRGTEEQFF. CDR3 nucleotide sequence: TGTGCCAGCAGTTTAAGGGGTACTGAGGAGCAGTTCTTC.

This chain joins TRBV7-9 and TRBJ1-1, with D perhaps TRBD1 (5 bases). CDR3 length equals 13 residues. Looked up from germline, CDR1 is SEHNR and CDR2 is FQNEAQ (reference sequence). The ends were cut back, 11 bases at V and 2 bases at J, with 15 bases in the middle. The CDR3 DNA reads as TGTGCCTCTGAGGGGCAGGAAAACACTGAAGCTTTCTTT. The encoded protein is CASEGQENTEAFF.